One sample yielded the 24 T cell receptor beta chains listed below, sequenced in a study of T-cell memory formation after mild COVID-19. TCRdb reprocessed the 5' RACE reads with MiXCR, giving one entry per CDR3 protein. The sample records around 340,000 distinct CDR3 sequences, approximately 13% being singletons. The sequencing sample was made of PBMCs or a T cell subset sorted from them (not recorded which). These receptors came from a man younger than 30 who had mild COVID-19 (a few samples of this study predate the infection). Cell type and time point are not known.

This clonotype was counted a few times. The DNA for the CDR3 is TGCGCCAGCAGCCAGTCCCCGGGACAGGGACGAGTCTACACCTTC. Protein product: CASSQSPGQGRVYTF. This chain connects TRBV4-1 to TRBJ1-2, with 9 bases lining up with TRBD1. The CDR3 runs 15 residues. V trimming: 3 bases; J trimming: 10 bases; junction bases outside the gene matches: 12. Looked up from germline, CDR1 is MGHRA and CDR2 is YSYEKL.

There are a few counts of this clonotype. The chain combines TRBV4-2 with TRBJ2-2; D gene uncertain. CDR1 and CDR2 from the germline V gene are LGHNA and YNFKEQ. The CDR3 consists of 16 residues. Between the trimmed V and J ends, which lost 2 bases and 5 bases, there was a span of 15 bases. CDR3 in amino acids: CASSQPPATATGELFF. The CDR3 nucleotides read TGTGCCAGCAGCCAACCCCCTGCTACAGCGACCGGGGAGCTGTTTTTT.

CDR3 amino acids: CASSLATERAFF. The DNA for the CDR3 is TGTGCCAGCAGTTTGGCTACAGAAAGGGCTTTCTTT. This chain links TRBV12-3 or TRBV12-4 with TRBJ1-1; D not resolved. CDR3 length equals 12 residues. The V gene lost 3 bases and the J gene lost 11 bases, with 13 bases spanning the gap.

This clonotype was observed a few times. V gene TRBV4-3 combines with J gene TRBJ2-1; 11 bases match TRBD2. Germline-derived CDR1 and CDR2 are LGHNA and YSLEER. The V segment lost 1 base and the J segment 4 bases; nucleotides outside the gene matches: 12. The CDR3 spans 19 residues. The CDR3 spells CASSQAPVLAGETYNEQFF. The CDR3, as DNA: TGCGCCAGCAGCCAAGCGCCAGTACTAGCGGGGGAAACTTACAATGAGCAGTTCTTC.

This clonotype showed up many times. The V gene is TRBV12-3 or TRBV12-4, the J gene TRBJ2-7, with D unresolved. This CDR3 is built from 14 residues. With 1 base removed from V and 2 bases from J, the gap between germline ends came to 9 bases. CDR3 nucleotides: TGTGCCAGCAGTTTAGAAGAATTACCCTACGAGCAGTACTTC. Amino acid sequence: CASSLEELPYEQYF.

The gene calls are TRBV5-4 and TRBJ2-3; no clear D gene. The V end was cut by 0 bases, the J end by 5 bases, with 16 bases between. The V gene's germline CDR1 is SGHNT and CDR2 YYREEE (reference sequence). The CDR3 length is 16 residues. The DNA for the CDR3 is TGTGCCAGCAGCTTGGCCCCGGAAGTAGAGGTAGATACGCAGTATTTT. Protein: CASSLAPEVEVDTQYF.

This CDR3 is CASSPTFSSYNEQFF. CDR3 DNA: TGTGCCAGCAGCCCCACCTTCAGCTCCTACAATGAGCAGTTCTTC. The chain uses TRBV7-7 and TRBJ2-1; no clear D gene. V was clipped by 5 bases and J by 0 bases, with 11 bases between them. The germline V gene encodes CDR1 SSHAT and CDR2 FNYEAQ (reference sequence). The CDR3 is 15 amino acids.

The chain is built from TRBV19 and TRBJ2-5; 10 bases fit TRBD1. The length of the CDR3 is 16 residues. V shed 4 bases, J shed 2 bases, and the junction held 7 bases outside the gene matches. Germline assignment: CDR1 LNHDA and CDR2 SQIVND (reference sequence). The CDR3 spells CASSTGTGAAQETQYF. CDR3 nucleotide sequence: TGTGCCAGTAGTACCGGGACAGGGGCCGCTCAAGAGACCCAGTACTTC.

This clonotype was seen more than once but under ten times. The chain combines TRBV11-2 with TRBJ1-2, with a tentative D call TRBD1 (6 bases). V was shortened by 0 bases and J by 7 bases, with 12 bases between the two germline ends. This CDR3 contains 14 residues. Germline V gene lookup returns CDR1 SGHAT and CDR2 FQNNGV. The CDR3: CASSLDTRGSGYTF. The DNA of the CDR3 is TGTGCCAGCAGCTTAGATACCAGGGGCTCTGGCTACACCTTC.

A few counts support this clonotype. The rearrangement uses TRBV6-5 and TRBJ1-5; D possibly corresponds to TRBD1 (5 bases). This CDR3 comprises 16 residues. V was clipped by 5 bases and J by 0 bases, with 14 bases between them. Germline values: CDR1 MNHEY, CDR2 SVGAGI. The CDR3 loop reads CASSRDPTFSNQPQHF. CDR3 nucleotides: TGTGCCAGCAGTCGGGACCCGACTTTTAGCAATCAGCCCCAGCATTTT.

This clonotype came up a few times. The rearrangement joins TRBV28 to TRBJ2-2; TRBD1 agrees at 7 bases. The germline V gene has CDR1 MDHEN and CDR2 SYDVKM. The CDR3 length is 14 residues. Losses at the gene ends were 6 bases for V and 7 bases for J; bases not matched to a gene: 8. The CDR3 here is CASSLRQGGGELFF. In nucleotides, the CDR3 is TGTGCCAGCAGCCTACGACAGGGCGGCGGGGAGCTGTTTTTT.

The chain combines TRBV20-1 with TRBJ2-7; D possibly uses TRBD1 or TRBD2 (5 bases each). This CDR3 is 15 amino acids long. Germline V CDR1 and CDR2: DFQATT, SNEGSKA (reference sequence). Trimming left V 3 bases short and J 5 bases short, with 20 bases between. CDR3 DNA sequence: TGCAGTGCTAGTGATAGGGGCAGAGGGACCGACGAGCAGTACTTC. Its translation is CSASDRGRGTDEQYF.

This clonotype has more than one count but fewer than ten. The rearrangement uses TRBV14 and TRBJ2-5, with 11 bases lining up with TRBD2. Trimming removed 1 base from V and 4 bases from J; junction bases left unmatched: 17. The CDR3 is made up of 20 amino acids. From germline, CDR1 is SGHDN and CDR2 FVKESK. CDR3 residues: CASSQGDPWSSGGLGETQYF. The CDR3 nucleotides read TGTGCCAGCAGCCAAGGGGATCCCTGGTCTAGCGGGGGGCTGGGAGAGACCCAGTACTTC.

This clonotype has more than one count but fewer than ten. The chain combines TRBV6-5 with TRBJ1-1, with D maybe TRBD1 (5 bases). The ends were cut back, 2 bases at V and 3 bases at J, with 7 bases in the middle. Germline values: CDR1 MNHEY, CDR2 SVGAGI. CDR3 length: 13 residues. CDR3 amino acids: CASSYARDTEAFF. The CDR3 bases are TGTGCCAGCAGTTACGCCAGGGACACTGAAGCTTTCTTT.

This clonotype was observed a handful of times. The chain employs TRBV29-1 and TRBJ1-2; D is perhaps TRBD1 (5 bases). V was clipped by 7 bases and J by 3 bases, with 12 bases between them. CDR3 size: 12 residues. Germline V CDR1 and CDR2: SQVTM, ANQGSEA. For the CDR3, the DNA is TGCAGCGGTTGGGGGGTCGACTATGGCTACACCTTC. The encoded protein is CSGWGVDYGYTF.

This clonotype was counted a few times. The CDR3 coding sequence is TGTGCCAGCAGTTGGGGTGCGGCCCAAGAGACCCAGTACTTC. Its protein product is CASSWGAAQETQYF. The chain has TRBV12-3 or TRBV12-4 and TRBJ2-5; D uncertain. V gave up 4 bases and J gave up 1 base, with 10 bases separating them. This CDR3 comprises 14 residues.

Ten or more counts support this clonotype. The J gene is TRBJ2-7, the V gene TRBV7-2; 12 bases align to TRBD2. From germline, CDR1 is SGHTA and CDR2 FQGNSA. CDR3 size: 15 residues. The junction had 8 bases not matched to a gene; V was cut back by 6 bases and J by 5 bases. CDR3 sequence: CASSPLAGGPHEQYV. As DNA, the CDR3 is TGTGCCAGCAGTCCCCTAGCGGGGGGGCCGCACGAGCAGTACGTC.

There are a few counts of this clonotype. The chain uses TRBV5-5 and TRBJ2-1; D uncertain. Deletions cut 4 bases from V and 2 bases from J, with 13 bases between. There are 15 residues in the CDR3. CDR1 and CDR2 from the germline V gene are SGHKS and YYEKEE (reference sequence). The CDR3: CASSRPEAAYNEQFF. In DNA form, the CDR3 reads TGTGCCAGCAGCCGACCCGAGGCTGCCTACAATGAGCAGTTCTTC.

The chain employs TRBV20-1 and TRBJ1-2; D remains unclear. This CDR3 contains 12 residues. Trimming took off 0 bases at V and 8 bases at J, with 10 bases between the two ends. The germline CDR1 and CDR2 sequences are DFQATT and SNEGSKA (reference sequence). CDR3 nucleotides: TGCAGTGCTAGAGATGCCATTTCCGGCTACACCTTC. Protein sequence: CSARDAISGYTF.

This clonotype was counted only a few times. The chain couples TRBV5-1 to TRBJ2-3, with D possibly TRBD2 on 7 matching bases. This CDR3 is built from 17 residues. The germline V and J ends were trimmed by 4 bases and 0 bases, with 18 bases remaining between them. Per germline, CDR1 SGHRS and CDR2 YFSETQ. CDR3 sequence: CASSPRESGTSTDTQYF. The CDR3 nucleotides are TGCGCCAGCAGCCCGAGGGAGAGCGGGACAAGCACAGATACGCAGTATTTT.

This clonotype was seen at least ten times. The chain combines TRBV12-3 or TRBV12-4 with TRBJ2-2; either TRBD1 or TRBD2 may fit D (5 bases each). CDR3 length: 14 residues. The V end lost 3 bases, the J end lost 4 bases, and 9 bases lay between the germline ends. The CDR3 here is CASSFQGATGELFF. The CDR3 DNA reads TGTGCCAGCAGTTTTCAGGGAGCCACCGGGGAGCTGTTTTTT.

V gene TRBV18 combines with J gene TRBJ2-7; 7 bases agree with TRBD1. CDR1 and CDR2 (germline): KGHSH, LQKENI. The junction had 8 bases not matched to a gene; V was cut back by 2 bases and J by 4 bases. This CDR3 region has 15 residues. The DNA for the CDR3 is TGTGCCAGCTCACCAAGACAGGGTGAAGGGTACGAGCAGTACTTC. Encoded protein: CASSPRQGEGYEQYF.

This clonotype was recorded many times. In DNA form, the CDR3 reads TGTGCCAGCAGCCCCATTGGGACAGTCGCAGATACGCAGTATTTT. It codes for CASSPIGTVADTQYF. The chain combines TRBV7-2 with TRBJ2-3; 7 bases align to TRBD1. From germline, CDR1 is SGHTA and CDR2 FQGNSA. The V and J ends lost 5 bases and 4 bases, in that order; junction bases with no gene match: 9. The CDR3 sequence is 15 residues long.

This clonotype was seen more than once but under ten times. This chain connects TRBV5-1 to TRBJ2-1, with 8 bases aligning to TRBD2. The CDR3 length is 17 residues. Germline V gives CDR1 SGHRS, CDR2 YFSETQ. J gave up 2 bases and V 4 bases, and 11 bases lay outside the gene matches. Here the CDR3 reads CASSPSAGGATYNEQFF. CDR3 DNA: TGCGCCAGCAGCCCGTCGGCCGGGGGGGCCACCTACAATGAGCAGTTCTTC.